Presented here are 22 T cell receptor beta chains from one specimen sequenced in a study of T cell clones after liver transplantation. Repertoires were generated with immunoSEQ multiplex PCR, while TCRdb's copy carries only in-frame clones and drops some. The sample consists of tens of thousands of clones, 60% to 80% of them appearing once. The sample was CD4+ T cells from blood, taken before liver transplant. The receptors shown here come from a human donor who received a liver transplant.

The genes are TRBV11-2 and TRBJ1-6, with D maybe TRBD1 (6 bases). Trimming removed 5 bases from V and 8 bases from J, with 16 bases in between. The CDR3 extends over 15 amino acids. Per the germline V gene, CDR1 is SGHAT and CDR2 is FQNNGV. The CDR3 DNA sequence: TGTGCCAGCAGCCCGTGGACAGAAATAGATTCACCCCTCCACTTT. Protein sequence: CASSPWTEIDSPLHF. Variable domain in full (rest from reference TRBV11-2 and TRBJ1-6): EAGVAQSPRYKIIEKRQSVAFWCNPISGHATLYWYQQILGQGPKLLIQFQNNGVVDDSQLPKDRFSAERLKGVDSTLKIQPAKLEDSAVYLCASSPWTEIDSPLHFGNGTRLTVT.

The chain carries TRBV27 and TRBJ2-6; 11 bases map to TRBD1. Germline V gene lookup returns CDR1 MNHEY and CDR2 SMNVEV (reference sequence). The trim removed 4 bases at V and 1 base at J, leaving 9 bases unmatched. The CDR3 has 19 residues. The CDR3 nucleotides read TGTGCCAGCAGTTCCCTCGGGACAGGGGGTTATTCTGGGGCCAACGTCCTGACTTTC. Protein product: CASSSLGTGGYSGANVLTF.

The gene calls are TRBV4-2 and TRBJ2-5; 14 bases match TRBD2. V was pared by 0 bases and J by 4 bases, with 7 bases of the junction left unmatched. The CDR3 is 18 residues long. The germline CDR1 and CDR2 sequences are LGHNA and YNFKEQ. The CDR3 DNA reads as TGTGCCAGCAGCCAAGATAGACTAGCGGGGGGGCCGGGAGAGACCCAGTACTTC. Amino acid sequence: CASSQDRLAGGPGETQYF.

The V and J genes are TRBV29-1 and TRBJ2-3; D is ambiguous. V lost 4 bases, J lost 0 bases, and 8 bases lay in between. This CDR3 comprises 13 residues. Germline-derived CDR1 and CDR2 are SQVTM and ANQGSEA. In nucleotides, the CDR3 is TGCAGCGTTGTTGGCCGCAGCACAGATACGCAGTATTTT. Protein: CSVVGRSTDTQYF.

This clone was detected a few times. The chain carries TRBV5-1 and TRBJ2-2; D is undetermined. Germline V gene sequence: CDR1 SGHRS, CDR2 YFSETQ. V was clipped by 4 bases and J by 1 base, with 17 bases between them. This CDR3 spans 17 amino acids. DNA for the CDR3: TGCGCCAGCAGCCCGGTTGGGTTAGAGGTGAACACCGGGGAGCTGTTTTTT. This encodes CASSPVGLEVNTGELFF. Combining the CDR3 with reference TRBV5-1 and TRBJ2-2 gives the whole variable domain KAGVTQTPRYLIKTRGQQVTLSCSPISGHRSVSWYQQTPGQGLQFLFEYFSETQRNKGNFPGRFSGRQFSNSRSEMNVSTLELGDSALYLCASSPVGLEVNTGELFFGEGSRLTVL.

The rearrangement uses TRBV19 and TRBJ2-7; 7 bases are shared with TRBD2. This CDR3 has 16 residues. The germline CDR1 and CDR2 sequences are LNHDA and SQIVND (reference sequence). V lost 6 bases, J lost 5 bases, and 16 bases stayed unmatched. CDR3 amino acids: CASSTLASGTKNEQYF. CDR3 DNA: TGTGCCAGTAGCACCCTGGCCTCCGGGACTAAGAACGAGCAGTACTTC.

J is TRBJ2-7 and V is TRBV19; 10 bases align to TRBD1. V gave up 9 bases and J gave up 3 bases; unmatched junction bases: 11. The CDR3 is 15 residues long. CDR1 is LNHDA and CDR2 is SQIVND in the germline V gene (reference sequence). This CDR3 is CASRRSGQGIYEQYF. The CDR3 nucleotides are TGTGCCAGCCGAAGGTCGGGACAGGGGATCTACGAGCAGTACTTC.

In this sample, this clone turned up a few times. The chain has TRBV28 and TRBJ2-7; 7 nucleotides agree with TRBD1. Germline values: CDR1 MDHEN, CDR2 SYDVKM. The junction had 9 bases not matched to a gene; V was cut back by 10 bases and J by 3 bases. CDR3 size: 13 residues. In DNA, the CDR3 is TGTGCCACCCGGCGAGGGGGCGGCTACGAGCAGTACTTC. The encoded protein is CATRRGGGYEQYF.

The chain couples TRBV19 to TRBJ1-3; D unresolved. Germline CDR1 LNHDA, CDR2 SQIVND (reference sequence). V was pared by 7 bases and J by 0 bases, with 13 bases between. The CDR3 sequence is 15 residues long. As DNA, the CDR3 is TGTGCCAGTAAACCCATGAGTATCTCTGGAAACACCATATATTTT. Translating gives CASKPMSISGNTIYF.

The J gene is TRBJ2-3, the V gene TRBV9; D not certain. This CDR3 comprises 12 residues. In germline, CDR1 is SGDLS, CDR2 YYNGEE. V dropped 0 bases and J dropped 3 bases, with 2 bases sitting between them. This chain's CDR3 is CASSVVTDTQYF. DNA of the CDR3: TGTGCCAGCAGCGTAGTAACAGATACGCAGTATTTT.

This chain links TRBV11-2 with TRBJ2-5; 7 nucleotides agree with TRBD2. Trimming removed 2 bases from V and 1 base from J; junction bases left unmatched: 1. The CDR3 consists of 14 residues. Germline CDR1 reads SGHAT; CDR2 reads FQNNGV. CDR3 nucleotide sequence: TGTGCCAGCAGCTTACAGCGGGGCCAAGAGACCCAGTACTTC. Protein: CASSLQRGQETQYF. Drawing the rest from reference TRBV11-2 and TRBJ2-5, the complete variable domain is EAGVAQSPRYKIIEKRQSVAFWCNPISGHATLYWYQQILGQGPKLLIQFQNNGVVDDSQLPKDRFSAERLKGVDSTLKIQPAKLEDSAVYLCASSLQRGQETQYFGPGTRLLVL.

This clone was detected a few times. The CDR3, as DNA: TGTGCCAGCGCCACGGAGGGGGGGCGGCAGTACTTC. This encodes CASATEGGRQYF. The V call is TRBV27, the J call TRBJ2-7; maybe TRBD2 (7 bases). The CDR3 is 12 amino acids. Trimming cost V 8 bases and J 9 bases, with 17 bases left between them. Germline CDR1 and CDR2: MNHEY and SMNVEV (reference sequence).

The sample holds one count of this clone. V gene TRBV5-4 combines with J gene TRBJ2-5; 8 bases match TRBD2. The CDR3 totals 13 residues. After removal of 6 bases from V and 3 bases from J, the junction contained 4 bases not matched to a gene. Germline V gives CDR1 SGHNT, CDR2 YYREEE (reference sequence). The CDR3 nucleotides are TGTGCCAGCATGCCCGGGAGGGAAGAGACCCAGTACTTC. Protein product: CASMPGREETQYF.

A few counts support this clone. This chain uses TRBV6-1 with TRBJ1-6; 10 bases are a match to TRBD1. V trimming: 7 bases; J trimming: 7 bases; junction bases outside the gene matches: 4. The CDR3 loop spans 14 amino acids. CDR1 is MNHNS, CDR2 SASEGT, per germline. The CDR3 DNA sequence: TGTGCCAGCAACCAGGACAGGGGGAATTCACCCCTCCACTTT. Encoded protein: CASNQDRGNSPLHF.

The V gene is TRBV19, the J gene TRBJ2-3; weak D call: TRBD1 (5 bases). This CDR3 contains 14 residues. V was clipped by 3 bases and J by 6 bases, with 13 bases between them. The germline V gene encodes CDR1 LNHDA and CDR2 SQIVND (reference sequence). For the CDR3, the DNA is TGTGCCAGTAGTATGCGAGACAGTTCCGATACGCAGTATTTT. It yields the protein CASSMRDSSDTQYF.

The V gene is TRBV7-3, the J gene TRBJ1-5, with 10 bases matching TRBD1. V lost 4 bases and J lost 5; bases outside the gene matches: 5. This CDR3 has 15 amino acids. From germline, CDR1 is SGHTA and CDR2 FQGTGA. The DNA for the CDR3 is TGTGCCAGCAGCTCCGGACAGGGGGAAGATCAGCCCCAGCATTTT. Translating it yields CASSSGQGEDQPQHF.

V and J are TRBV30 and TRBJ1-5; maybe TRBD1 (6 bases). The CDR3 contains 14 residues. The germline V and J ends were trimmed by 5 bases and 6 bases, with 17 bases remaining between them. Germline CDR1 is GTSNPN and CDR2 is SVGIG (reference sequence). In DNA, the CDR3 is TGTGCCTGGTCCAGGGGAGTAGCAACTCAGCCCCAGCATTTT. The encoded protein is CAWSRGVATQPQHF.

The CDR3 sequence: CASNDRGYEKLFF. CDR3 bases: TGTGCCAGCAATGACAGGGGTTACGAAAAACTGTTTTTT. V gene TRBV6-1 combines with J gene TRBJ1-4; 8 nucleotides line up with TRBD1. The trim removed 7 bases at V and 8 bases at J, leaving 6 bases unmatched. The germline V gene has CDR1 MNHNS and CDR2 SASEGT. The CDR3 loop spans 13 amino acids.

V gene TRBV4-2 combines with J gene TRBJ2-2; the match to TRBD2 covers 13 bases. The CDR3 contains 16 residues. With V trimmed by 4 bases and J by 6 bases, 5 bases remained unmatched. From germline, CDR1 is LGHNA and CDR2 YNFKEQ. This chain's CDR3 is CASSPTSGGVAGELFF. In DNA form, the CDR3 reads TGTGCCAGCAGCCCCACTAGCGGGGGGGTCGCCGGGGAGCTGTTTTTT.

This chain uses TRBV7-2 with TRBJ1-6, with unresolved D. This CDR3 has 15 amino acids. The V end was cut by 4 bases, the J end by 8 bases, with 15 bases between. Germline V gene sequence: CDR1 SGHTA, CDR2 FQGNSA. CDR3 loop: CASSSEVGADSPLHF. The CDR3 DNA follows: TGTGCCAGCAGCTCGGAGGTGGGTGCCGATTCACCCCTCCACTTT.

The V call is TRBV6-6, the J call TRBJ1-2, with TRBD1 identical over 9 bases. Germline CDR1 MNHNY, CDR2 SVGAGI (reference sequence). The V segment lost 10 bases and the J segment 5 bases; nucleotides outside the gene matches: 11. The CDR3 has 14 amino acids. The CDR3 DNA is TGTGCCACACACCCAGCGGACAGGGGATATGGCTACACCTTC. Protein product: CATHPADRGYGYTF.

The CDR3 DNA is TGTGCCAGCAGCATACAGGGGGAAAATTCACCCCTCCACTTT. Its translation is CASSIQGENSPLHF. The rearrangement links TRBV6-5 to TRBJ1-6; TRBD1 aligns across 8 bases. This CDR3 is 14 amino acids long. CDR1 is MNHEY, CDR2 SVGAGI, per germline. The V and J ends lost 6 bases and 7 bases, in that order; junction bases with no gene match: 5.